The next 22 T cell receptor beta chains were all read from a single sample in a study of CD8 T cells in Susac syndrome. After extraction with the RNeasy kit, roughly 0.45 to 1 ug of the RNA was reverse transcribed using random hexamers. TCRdb redid the calling of the immunoSEQ multiplex PCR reads with MiXCR, one entry per CDR3 protein. In the table there are 400,000 or so distinct CDR3 sequences, roughly 85% of which are singletons. The sample comprised CD8+ T cells from PBMCs. These receptors all come from a human donor with multiple sclerosis.

The chain joins TRBV6-1 to TRBJ2-7, with 8 bases aligning to TRBD2. This CDR3 is 15 amino acids long. V lost 5 bases, J lost 2 bases, and 8 bases stayed unmatched. Germline V gene sequence: CDR1 MNHNS, CDR2 SASEGT. In DNA form, the CDR3 reads TGTGCCAGCAGTTCAAGCGGGGGAACTACCTACGAGCAGTACTTC. Protein sequence: CASSSSGGTTYEQYF.

The V gene is TRBV2, the J gene TRBJ1-2; D is undetermined. Germline assignment: CDR1 SNHLY and CDR2 FYNNEI. The V end lost 1 base, the J end lost 1 base, and 4 bases lay between the germline ends. The CDR3 covers 13 residues. CDR3 sequence: CASSEGDNYGYTF. The DNA for the CDR3 is TGTGCCAGCAGTGAAGGGGATAACTATGGCTACACCTTC.

V is TRBV10-2 and J is TRBJ2-1; 7 bases match TRBD2. Germline assignment: CDR1 WSHSY and CDR2 SAAADI. The CDR3 totals 13 residues. V lost 5 bases and J lost 7; bases outside the gene matches: 5. CDR3 sequence reads: CASSRGEVNEQFF. In DNA, the CDR3 is TGCGCCAGCAGTCGGGGGGAGGTGAATGAGCAGTTCTTC.

The V gene is TRBV6-5, the J gene TRBJ1-1; D is unresolved. The germline V gene has CDR1 MNHEY and CDR2 SVGAGI. The length of the CDR3 is 12 residues. Trimming cost V 1 base and J 8 bases, with 8 bases left between them. Here the CDR3 DNA reads TGTGCCAGCAGTTACTTCGGGGAAGAAGCTTTCTTT. As protein: CASSYFGEEAFF.

The V gene is TRBV7-9, the J gene TRBJ2-7; D is perhaps TRBD2 (6 bases). The V end was cut by 3 bases, the J end by 2 bases, with 11 bases between. This CDR3 contains 14 residues. The germline CDR1 and CDR2 sequences are SEHNR and FQNEAQ (reference sequence). The CDR3 bases are TGTGCCAGCAGCTTGCGGGGTAAGCCCTACGAGCAGTACTTC. This encodes CASSLRGKPYEQYF.

The V and J genes are TRBV10-3 and TRBJ2-7, with D perhaps TRBD2 (6 bases). In germline, CDR1 is ENHRY, CDR2 SYGVKD. V lost 8 bases and J lost 2, with 10 bases in between. The CDR3 is 12 amino acids. The CDR3 is CAIGGVTYEQYF. CDR3 DNA sequence: TGTGCCATCGGAGGGGTTACCTACGAGCAGTACTTC.

The V gene is TRBV28, the J gene TRBJ1-5; D unresolved. CDR1 and CDR2 from the germline V gene are MDHEN and SYDVKM. Trimming took 3 bases from V and 5 from J, leaving 23 bases between them. The CDR3 is 18 residues long. Here the CDR3 DNA reads TGTGCCAGCAGTTTGTCTGGTCTAACCTGGACCCCACATCAGCCCCAGCATTTT. Its protein product is CASSLSGLTWTPHQPQHF.

This chain joins TRBV20-1 and TRBJ1-2; D is uncertain. The CDR3 is 17 amino acids. CDR1 and CDR2 (germline): DFQATT, SNEGSKA (reference sequence). Trimming stripped 0 bases from V and 4 bases from J, with 21 bases between. The CDR3 reads CSAREGTATPLSYGYTF. CDR3 DNA: TGCAGTGCTAGAGAGGGCACAGCTACTCCACTTTCCTATGGCTACACCTTC.

This clonotype has just one count. The chain joins TRBV2 to TRBJ2-1; D gene unclear. V gave up 6 bases and J gave up 5 bases, with 11 bases separating them. Germline CDR1 is SNHLY and CDR2 is FYNNEI. The CDR3 has 13 amino acids. The CDR3 bases are TGTGCCAGCAGATCGGACGGAGACAATGAGCAGTTCTTC. This sequence encodes CASRSDGDNEQFF.

This clonotype was observed a handful of times. The V gene is TRBV4-1, the J gene TRBJ2-7; D is undetermined. V lost 1 base and J 1 base, leaving 11 bases between the germline ends. Looked up from germline, CDR1 is MGHRA and CDR2 is YSYEKL. The CDR3 contains 15 residues. In DNA form, the CDR3 reads TGCGCCAGCAGCCAAGTCCCGGCTGAATCCTACGAGCAGTACTTC. Encoded protein: CASSQVPAESYEQYF.

This chain links TRBV12-3 or TRBV12-4 with TRBJ2-2, with D tentatively TRBD2 (5 bases). CDR3 length equals 16 residues. V was trimmed by 0 bases and J by 2 bases, leaving 10 bases between them. CDR3: CASSLALGINTGELFF. DNA of the CDR3: TGTGCCAGCAGTTTAGCACTAGGGATCAACACCGGGGAGCTGTTTTTT.

This rearrangement joins TRBV6-2 or TRBV6-3 to TRBJ2-1, with 11 bases aligning to TRBD1. The germline V gene encodes CDR1 MNHEY and CDR2 SVGEGT. This CDR3 is built from 15 residues. V gave up 2 bases and J gave up 7 bases; unmatched junction bases: 4. Here the CDR3 reads CASSYGQGAMNEQFF. CDR3 bases: TGTGCCAGCAGTTACGGACAGGGGGCTATGAATGAGCAGTTCTTC.

In nucleotides, the CDR3 is TGCGCCAGCAGCCCCGGACAGGGGGTCATCTATGGCTACACCTTC. Its translation is CASSPGQGVIYGYTF. The chain recombines TRBV4-1 with TRBJ1-2; TRBD1 matches 10 bases. The CDR3 is 15 residues long. Per the germline V gene, CDR1 is MGHRA and CDR2 is YSYEKL. The V and J ends lost 4 bases and 4 bases, in that order; junction bases with no gene match: 6.

The rearrangement links TRBV19 to TRBJ1-1; a possible D gene is TRBD1 (6 bases). This CDR3 contains 14 residues. Germline V CDR1 and CDR2: LNHDA, SQIVND (reference sequence). V was shortened by 3 bases and J by 3 bases, with 11 bases between the two germline ends. This CDR3 reads CASSISGADTEAFF. The CDR3 DNA sequence: TGTGCCAGTAGTATCTCGGGGGCGGACACTGAAGCTTTCTTT.

V is TRBV20-1 and J is TRBJ2-1, with D unclear. CDR1 DFQATT and CDR2 SNEGSKA come from the germline V gene (reference sequence). The CDR3 runs 15 residues. V lost 3 bases and J lost 0, with 12 bases in between. The CDR3 region is CSASPRTLSYNEQFF. CDR3 sequence (DNA): TGCAGTGCTAGCCCCAGGACGCTCTCCTACAATGAGCAGTTCTTC.

The chain uses TRBV5-1 and TRBJ2-1; D is undetermined. Germline CDR1 and CDR2: SGHRS and YFSETQ. The ends were cut back, 0 bases at V and 4 bases at J, with 14 bases in the middle. This CDR3 has 16 residues. CDR3 loop: CASSLGGGLEYNEQFF. CDR3 sequence (DNA): TGCGCCAGCAGCTTGGGAGGTGGATTGGAGTACAATGAGCAGTTCTTC.

The V call is TRBV2, the J call TRBJ1-2; a weak D match, TRBD1 (5 bases). CDR1 and CDR2 from the germline V gene are SNHLY and FYNNEI. V lost 9 bases and J lost 4, with 15 bases in between. CDR3 length equals 13 residues. In nucleotides, the CDR3 is TGTGCCAGGCCGTCTGCGGGGGGCTATGGCTACACCTTC. Protein: CARPSAGGYGYTF.

The chain recombines TRBV25-1 with TRBJ2-5; D remains unclear. The V end lost 2 bases, the J end lost 1 base, and 8 bases lay between the germline ends. The V gene's germline CDR1 is MGHDK and CDR2 SYGVNS. The CDR3 sequence is 14 residues long. CDR3 sequence (DNA): TGTGCCAGCAGTGAAGCGGTAGCCCAAGAGACCCAGTACTTC. Translating it yields CASSEAVAQETQYF.

V gene TRBV29-1 combines with J gene TRBJ2-2; perhaps D is TRBD1 or TRBD2 (5 bases each). V dropped 4 bases and J dropped 6 bases, with 15 bases sitting between them. This CDR3 has 14 amino acids. Germline CDR1 SQVTM, CDR2 ANQGSEA. CDR3 region: CSVVGTGYSGELFF. CDR3 coding DNA: TGCAGCGTTGTGGGGACCGGGTACTCCGGGGAGCTGTTTTTT.

DNA of the CDR3: TGTGCCAGCAGGGGGGACAGGCCAGCTACTGGCTACACCTTC. Protein sequence: CASRGDRPATGYTF. This chain connects TRBV2 to TRBJ1-2; TRBD1 matches 8 bases. This CDR3 comprises 14 residues. V lost 6 bases, J lost 7 bases, and 10 bases stayed unmatched. Germline CDR1 reads SNHLY; CDR2 reads FYNNEI.

V and J are TRBV12-3 or TRBV12-4 and TRBJ1-4; no clear D. This CDR3 contains 14 residues. The germline V and J ends were trimmed by 6 bases and 4 bases, with 12 bases remaining between them. CDR3: CASSPDPFNEKLFF. The CDR3 nucleotides read TGTGCCAGCAGCCCTGACCCATTTAATGAAAAACTGTTTTTT.

The chain links TRBV7-9 to TRBJ2-7, with D possibly TRBD2 on 6 matching bases. From germline, CDR1 is SEHNR and CDR2 FQNEAQ (reference sequence). This CDR3 is 15 amino acids long. V dropped 5 bases and J dropped 4 bases, with 18 bases sitting between them. In nucleotides, the CDR3 is TGTGCCAGCAGCCTAACTTCCGGGACTGAGTACGAGCAGTACTTC. Translated, it gives CASSLTSGTEYEQYF.